This is a list of T cell receptor beta chains from one sample in a study of T-cell memory formation after mild COVID-19. A single record per CDR3 protein comes from TCRdb applying MiXCR to the 5' RACE reads. The table includes just over 200,000 distinct CDR3 sequences, roughly 10% detected once. The sample comprised PBMCs or a T cell subset sorted from them (not recorded which). The source is a man aged 18 to 30 who had mild COVID-19 (a few samples of this study predate the infection). Cell type and time point are not known. CDR3s include the opening cysteine and the closing phenylalanine or tryptophan. A D gene is named only where the DNA matches it firmly. Clone size is given for some rows only: seen once, a few or many times, or a class if the clone is expanded.

J: TRBJ2-7; D: -; length: 14; size: few; V: TRBV6-1; DNA: TGTGCCAGCAGTGAACAGCTCGTAACGGGCGAGCAGTACTTC; CDR3: CASSEQLVTGEQYF
J: TRBJ2-5; D: -; length: 14; size: few; V: TRBV24-1; DNA: TGTGCCACCAGTCCCCGGGGGCCCCAAGAGACCCAGTACTTC; CDR3: CATSPRGPQETQYF
J: TRBJ1-6; D: -; length: 15; size: -; V: TRBV20-1; DNA: TGCAGTGCTAGAGATCCGGGACGGGCTAATTCACCCCTCCACTTT; CDR3: CSARDPGRANSPLHF
J: TRBJ1-5; D: -; length: 14; size: few; V: TRBV12-3/TRBV12-4; DNA: TGTGCCAGCAGTTTAGGTTCCGGGCGGCAGCCCCAGCATTTT; CDR3: CASSLGSGRQPQHF
J: TRBJ2-3; D: -; length: 15; size: few; V: TRBV6-5; DNA: TGTGCCAGCACCGAAGGGCTGGAAAGGACAGATACGCAGTATTTT; CDR3: CASTEGLERTDTQYF
J: TRBJ1-1; D: -; length: 13; size: few; V: TRBV20-1; DNA: TGCAGTGCTCGTACACAGGGGAACACTGAAGCTTTCTTT; CDR3: CSARTQGNTEAFF
J: TRBJ1-5; D: TRBD1; length: 13; size: few; V: TRBV7-8; DNA: TGTGCCAGCAGCCGCCATCGGACAGGGACGGAGCATTTT; CDR3: CASSRHRTGTEHF
J: TRBJ1-5; D: -; length: 15; size: -; V: TRBV6-6; DNA: TGTGCCAGCAGGGGGGGGACGGTTAGCAATCAGCCCCAGCATTTT; CDR3: CASRGGTVSNQPQHF
J: TRBJ1-6; D: -; length: 15; size: few; V: TRBV2; DNA: TGTGCCAGCGGGGCCGATAGGGGGGGGAATTCACCCCTCCACTTT; CDR3: CASGADRGGNSPLHF
J: TRBJ2-7; D: TRBD2; length: 14; size: few; V: TRBV6-2/TRBV6-3; DNA: TGTGCCAGCAGAGAAAGACTAGCCCGGAACGAGCAGTACTTC; CDR3: CASRERLARNEQYF
J: TRBJ1-5; D: -; length: 14; size: many; V: TRBV7-2; DNA: TGTGCCAGCAGCAAGGGAGCCGGTGGCCAGCCCCAGCATTTT; CDR3: CASSKGAGGQPQHF
J: TRBJ1-2; D: -; length: 12; size: few; V: TRBV29-1; DNA: TGCAGCGTTGACTCAGAAACCTATGGCTACACCTTC; CDR3: CSVDSETYGYTF
J: TRBJ1-5; D: TRBD1; length: 14; size: few; V: TRBV6-1; DNA: TGTGCCAGCTCCAAGGGACAGTACAATCAGCCCCAGCATTTT; CDR3: CASSKGQYNQPQHF
J: TRBJ2-5; D: -; length: 14; size: few; V: TRBV20-1; DNA: TGCAGTGCTAGGTCCGGAGCGACCCAAGAGACCCAGTACTTC; CDR3: CSARSGATQETQYF
J: TRBJ2-5; D: -; length: 14; size: -; V: TRBV9; DNA: TGTGCCAGCAGTTCCTCGTCGCGTCAAGAGACCCAGTACTTC; CDR3: CASSSSSRQETQYF
J: TRBJ2-3; D: -; length: 14; size: -; V: TRBV6-6; DNA: TGTGCCAGCAGCCCGACAGAGCTAACAGATACGCAGTATTTT; CDR3: CASSPTELTDTQYF
J: TRBJ2-7; D: TRBD1; length: 15; size: -; V: TRBV30; DNA: TGTGCCTGGAGTTCAACGGACAGGGCACGCTACGAGCAGTACTTC; CDR3: CAWSSTDRARYEQYF
J: TRBJ2-1; D: TRBD2; length: 12; size: few; V: TRBV2; DNA: TGTGCCAGCAGAGGACTAGGCGATGAGCAGTTCTTC; CDR3: CASRGLGDEQFF
J: TRBJ2-3; D: -; length: 14; size: -; V: TRBV5-1; DNA: TGCGCCAGCAGCTTGGCTAGGCACCTAGACACGCAGTATTTT; CDR3: CASSLARHLDTQYF
J: TRBJ2-2; D: -; length: 16; size: -; V: TRBV18; DNA: TGTGCCAGCTCACCAGGCCAGGGCACAAACACCGGGGAGCTGTTTTTT; CDR3: CASSPGQGTNTGELFF
J: TRBJ2-3; D: TRBD2; length: 16; size: many; V: TRBV5-1; DNA: TGCGCCAGCAGCTTGGGCGCTAGCGGTATCACAGATACGCAGTATTTT; CDR3: CASSLGASGITDTQYF
J: TRBJ1-5; D: TRBD1; length: 14; size: many; V: TRBV6-5; DNA: TGTGCCAGCAGCCTAGACAGGGGAGGCCAGCCCCAGCATTTT; CDR3: CASSLDRGGQPQHF
J: TRBJ1-1; D: -; length: 15; size: -; V: TRBV11-2; DNA: TGTGCCAGCAGCTTAGATCTAGCGGCGTTCACTGAAGCTTTCTTT; CDR3: CASSLDLAAFTEAFF
J: TRBJ2-5; D: -; length: 14; size: few; V: TRBV20-1; DNA: TGCAGTGCTAGAGAAGACGGGAGACAAGAGACCCAGTACTTC; CDR3: CSAREDGRQETQYF
J: TRBJ2-4; D: -; length: 14; size: few; V: TRBV9; DNA: TGTGCCAGCAGCGTAGAACAGATGGGGAGCATTCAGTACTTC; CDR3: CASSVEQMGSIQYF
J: TRBJ1-2; D: -; length: 13; size: -; V: TRBV5-4; DNA: TGTGCCAGCAGCTTTCGGGGAGTCTATTGCTACACCTTC; CDR3: CASSFRGVYCYTF
J: TRBJ1-2; D: -; length: 13; size: few; V: TRBV7-9; DNA: TGTGCCAGCAGCTTAGATGCCTCCTTTGGCTACACCTTC; CDR3: CASSLDASFGYTF
J: TRBJ2-7; D: -; length: 14; size: -; V: TRBV6-5; DNA: TGTGCCAGCAGTTATCAAGGAGGGCCCTACGAGCAGTACTTC; CDR3: CASSYQGGPYEQYF
J: TRBJ2-1; D: -; length: 14; size: few; V: TRBV6-2/TRBV6-3; DNA: TGTGCCAGCAGACCTAGACAGGTGTACAATGAGCAGTTCTTC; CDR3: CASRPRQVYNEQFF